This TCR beta chain emerged from a study of tumor and adjacent non-tumor tissue in lung cancer. Turning to the study itself: The cohort had 12 adenocarcinoma, 2 squamous cell and 1 small cell patients. Samples averaged roughly 4.4 million productive TCRbeta reads each. Overall study results and limits: Top 100 clones took a larger repertoire share in normal lung.

In this sample, this clonotype turned up many times. Antigen specificity is unknown. This sample's RNA came from whole unsorted tissue. The library came from three nested PCR rounds adapted from ARM-PCR protocols. MiXCR, applied by TCRdb to the multiplex PCR reads, yields one record per CDR3 protein. The top ten hold 20% to 25% of the sample, which has fewer than 130,000 distinct CDR3 sequences, approximately 87% seen once. V trimming: 6 bases; J trimming: 7 bases; junction bases outside the gene matches: 9. This CDR3 region has 14 residues. Per the germline V gene, CDR1 is DFQATT and CDR2 is SNEGSKA (reference sequence).

This TCR came from a man between 65 and 85 years old with non-small cell lung cancer. The sample comprised lung tumor tissue. V and J are TRBV20-1 and TRBJ1-4; 9 bases map to TRBD1. CDR3 coding DNA: TGCAGTGCCAGACCGGGACAGGGAGGTGAAAAACTGTTTTTT. It encodes CSARPGQGGEKLFF.